Included here is one T cell receptor (beta chain) sequence, with context. Its antigen is currently unknown. The data stem from a study of T-cell memory formation after mild COVID-19. Study-wide findings and caveats: Some responding clones appeared in pre-infection memory, suggesting cross-reactive memory joined. Clones shrinking from day 15 to 85 showed even CD4/CD8 mixes; later expanders tilted CD4+.

One entry per CDR3 protein, called by TCRdb with MiXCR from the 5' RACE reads. The sample holds about 400,000 distinct CDR3 sequences, approximately 24% seen once. V lost 3 bases, J lost 7 bases, and 31 bases lay in between. The CDR3 is 19 residues long. Looked up from germline, CDR1 is DFQATT and CDR2 is SNEGSKA (reference sequence). The sample was PBMCs or a T cell subset sorted from them (not recorded which). J is TRBJ1-5 and V is TRBV20-1; the D is unclear. The TCR comes from an adult woman who had mild COVID-19 (a few samples of this study predate the infection). Cell type and time point are not known. The CDR3 nucleotides read TGCAGTGCTAGCAATCCTAGGATGAGGCGAAGTCACCGGTCACAGCCCCAGCATTTT. It codes for CSASNPRMRRSHRSQPQHF.